A single sample gave rise to the 5 T cell receptor beta chains below, sequenced in a study of beta chain features in type 1 diabetes (dated by TCRdb to the late 2010s). Library preparation employed the immunoSEQ multiplex PCR assay. The entire isolated RNA was reverse transcribed using the High Capacity cDNA Reverse Transcription Kit, and thus expressed TCRB transcripts were sequenced. What TCRdb holds here is the immuneACCESS table cut down to in-frame rearrangements. Part of the clones is not present; checked against another copy, under half of the missing clones reflect an unresolved V gene, and the others are unexplained. The sample contains around 430,000 clones, about 29% of them found a single time. 0.05% to 0.065% of the sample comes from the top ten. The specimen was naive CD4+ T cells from blood. The cell subset or site label here, explained by the study, means: true naive CD4+ T cells. Receptors were obtained from a man in his late teens or twenties in good health.

This clone was seen once. The chain carries TRBV9 and TRBJ2-7; D is unresolved. CDR1 is SGDLS and CDR2 is YYNGEE in the germline V gene. V was trimmed by 0 bases and J by 0 bases, leaving 7 bases between them. The CDR3 sequence is 14 residues long. CDR3 nucleotide sequence: TGTGCCAGCAGCGTAGTCGGCAACTCCTACGAGCAGTACTTC. This codes for CASSVVGNSYEQYF. Using reference TRBV9 and TRBJ2-7 for the parts outside the CDR3, the full variable domain is DSGVTQTPKHLITATGQRVTLRCSPRSGDLSVYWYQQSLDQGLQFLIQYYNGEERAKGNILERFSAQQFPDLHSELNLSSLELGDSALYFCASSVVGNSYEQYFGPGTRLTVT.

The rearrangement links TRBV7-9 to TRBJ2-7; D is unclear. Trimming shortened V by 1 base and J by 2 bases, and 9 bases separated the two germline ends. The CDR3 length is 14 residues. CDR1 SEHNR and CDR2 FQNEAQ come from the germline V gene (reference sequence). Written as DNA, the CDR3 is TGTGCCAGCAGCTTAGAACTGAGTACCTACGAGCAGTACTTC. The encoded protein is CASSLELSTYEQYF.

On this clone: Other DNA sequences in the same sample also yield this CDR3. The gene calls are TRBV29-1 and TRBJ2-5; D uncertain. V was shortened by 7 bases and J by 4 bases, with 4 bases between the two germline ends. The CDR3 is made up of 9 amino acids. CDR1 SQVTM and CDR2 ANQGSEA come from the germline V gene. The CDR3 DNA reads TGCAGCGCTGGAGAGACCCAGTACTTC. It encodes CSAGETQYF.

This sequence joins TRBV30 and TRBJ1-1, with 7 bases identical to TRBD1. J was trimmed by 6 bases and V by 2 bases; bases with no gene match: 3. Germline assignment: CDR1 GTSNPN and CDR2 SVGIG (reference sequence). This CDR3 comprises 12 residues. CDR3 region: CAWSRGTAEAFF. As DNA, the CDR3 is TGTGCCTGGAGTCGCGGGACAGCTGAAGCTTTCTTT.

The J gene is TRBJ2-1, the V gene TRBV25-1; the D is unclear. The CDR3 loop spans 13 amino acids. V lost 7 bases and J lost 2, with 9 bases in between. Looked up from germline, CDR1 is MGHDK and CDR2 is SYGVNS. The CDR3 region is CASTPTAYNEQFF. CDR3 DNA: TGTGCCAGCACCCCGACCGCCTACAATGAGCAGTTCTTC.